This TCR beta chain stems from a study of spatial heterogeneity in lung cancer. Study background: The donor population consisted of about 75 patients with untreated, early-stage non-small cell lung cancer. Alpha-chain sequences were consistently detected in smaller numbers than beta-chain sequences.

Time point given: blood at routine non-recurrence follow-up after resection. TCRdb recomputed calls from the 5' RACE reads with MiXCR, one row per CDR3 protein. The sample has tens of thousands of distinct CDR3 sequences; under 9% are singletons. This clonotype appeared many times. The CDR3 extends over 17 amino acids. J lost 7 bases, V lost 0 bases, and 14 bases had no gene match. The V gene's germline CDR1 is MNHEY and CDR2 SVGEGT. The sample was PBMCs, taken at follow-up. This chain joins TRBV6-2 or TRBV6-3 and TRBJ2-7; 8 bases match TRBD2. The receptor was isolated from a male donor with early-stage non-small cell lung cancer. The CDR3 bases are TGTGCCAGCAGTTACTCGACGGGGAGCGGGGGCCGCCTGGAGCAGTACTTC. Translation: CASSYSTGSGGRLEQYF.